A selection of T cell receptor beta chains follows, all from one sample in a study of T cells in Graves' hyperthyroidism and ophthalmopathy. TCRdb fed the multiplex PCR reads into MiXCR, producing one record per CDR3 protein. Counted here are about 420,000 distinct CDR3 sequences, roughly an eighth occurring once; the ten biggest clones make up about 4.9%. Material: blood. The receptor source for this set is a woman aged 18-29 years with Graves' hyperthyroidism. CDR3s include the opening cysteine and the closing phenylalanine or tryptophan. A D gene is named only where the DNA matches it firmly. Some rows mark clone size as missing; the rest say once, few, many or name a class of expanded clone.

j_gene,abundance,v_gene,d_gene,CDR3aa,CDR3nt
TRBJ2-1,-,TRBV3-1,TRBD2,CASSQDLRASGSYEQFF,TGTGCCAGCAGCCAAGATCTTAGGGCTAGCGGGAGTTATGAGCAGTTCTTC
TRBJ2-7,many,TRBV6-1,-,CASRQAYEQYF,TGTGCCAGCAGACAGGCCTACGAGCAGTACTTC
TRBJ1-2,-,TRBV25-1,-,CASRGSGNYYGYTF,TGTGCCAGCAGGGGGTCCGGGAACTACTATGGCTACACCTTC
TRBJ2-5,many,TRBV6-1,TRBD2,CASSEALGLAGGETQYF,TGTGCCAGCAGTGAAGCTCTGGGACTAGCGGGAGGGGAGACCCAGTACTTC
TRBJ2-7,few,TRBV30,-,CAWSVGFEQYF,TGTGCCTGGAGTGTGGGGTTCGAGCAGTACTTC
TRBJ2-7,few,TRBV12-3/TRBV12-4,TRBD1,CASSLSGTGMDEQYF,TGTGCCAGCAGTTTATCCGGGACAGGGATGGACGAGCAGTACTTC
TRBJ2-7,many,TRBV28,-,CASSETGDGYEQYF,TGTGCCAGCAGCGAGACGGGGGATGGCTACGAGCAGTACTTC
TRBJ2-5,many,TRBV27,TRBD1,CASSLSRDRGETQYF,TGTGCCAGCAGTTTATCGCGGGACAGGGGAGAGACCCAGTACTTC
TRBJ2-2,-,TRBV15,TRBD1,CATRGQGYTGELFF,TGTGCCACCAGGGGACAGGGGTACACCGGGGAGCTGTTTTTT
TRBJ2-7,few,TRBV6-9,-,CASSYVIGNNYEQYF,TGTGCCAGCAGTTACGTCATAGGGAATAACTACGAGCAGTACTTC
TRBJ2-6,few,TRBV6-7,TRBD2,CASSSPLTSGRSGSGANVLTF,TGTGCCAGCAGTAGCCCGTTGACTAGCGGGAGGTCCGGCTCTGGGGCCAACGTCCTGACTTTC
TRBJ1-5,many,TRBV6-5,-,CASSYSRRTLYSNQPQHF,TGTGCCAGCAGTTACTCGAGGAGGACACTGTATAGCAATCAGCCCCAGCATTTT
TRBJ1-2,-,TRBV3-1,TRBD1,CASSQDQGGLNGYTF,TGTGCCAGCAGCCAAGACCAGGGGGGGTTGAATGGCTACACCTTC
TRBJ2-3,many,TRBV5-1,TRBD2,CASSRGGSGTDTQYF,TGCGCCAGCAGCCGCGGGGGGAGCGGCACAGATACGCAGTATTTT
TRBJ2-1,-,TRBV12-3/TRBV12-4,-,CASSLSEGRYNEQFF,TGTGCCAGCAGTTTATCTGAAGGGCGCTACAATGAGCAGTTCTTC
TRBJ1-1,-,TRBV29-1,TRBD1,CSGGQVETEAFF,TGCAGCGGGGGACAGGTGGAAACTGAAGCTTTCTTT
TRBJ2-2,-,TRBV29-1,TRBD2,CSALAGGPGELFF,TGCAGCGCCCTAGCGGGAGGGCCCGGGGAGCTGTTTTTT
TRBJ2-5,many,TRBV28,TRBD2,CASSFLAGIQETQYF,TGTGCCAGCAGTTTCCTAGCGGGGATTCAAGAGACCCAGTACTTC
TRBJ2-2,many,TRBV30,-,CAWSGDTGELFF,TGTGCCTGGAGTGGTGACACCGGGGAGCTGTTTTTT
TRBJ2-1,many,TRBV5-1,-,CASSLEAISYNEQFF,TGCGCCAGCAGCTTAGAAGCGATCTCCTACAATGAGCAGTTCTTC
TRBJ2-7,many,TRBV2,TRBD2,CASDYTGGLDEQYF,TGTGCCAGCGATTACACGGGAGGGTTGGACGAGCAGTACTTC
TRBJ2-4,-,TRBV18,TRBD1,CASSPRRTGLGSKNIQYF,TGTGCCAGCTCACCACGGCGGACAGGGTTGGGGTCCAAAAACATTCAGTACTTC
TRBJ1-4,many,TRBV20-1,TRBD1,CSASGTATNEKLFF,TGCAGTGCTAGTGGGACAGCAACTAATGAAAAACTGTTTTTT
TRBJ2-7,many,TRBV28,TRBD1,CASSWDRGRREVRYEQYF,TGTGCCAGCAGCTGGGACAGGGGTCGGCGGGAAGTCCGCTACGAGCAGTACTTC
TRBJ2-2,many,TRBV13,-,CASSLGWGTDYTGELFF,TGTGCCAGCAGCTTAGGGTGGGGCACCGACTACACCGGGGAGCTGTTTTTT
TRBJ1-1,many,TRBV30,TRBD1,CAWQDLRTGNTEAFF,TGTGCCTGGCAAGACCTAAGGACAGGGAACACTGAAGCTTTCTTT
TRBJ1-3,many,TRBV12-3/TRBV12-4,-,CASSLVQGNTIYF,TGTGCCAGCAGTTTAGTCCAGGGAAACACCATATATTTT
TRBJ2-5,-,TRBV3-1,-,CASSQGGGRRELETQYF,TGTGCCAGCAGCCAAGGTGGGGGACGGAGGGAGTTGGAGACCCAGTACTTC
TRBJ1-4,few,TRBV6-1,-,CASRATGLSNEKLFF,TGTGCCAGCAGGGCGACGGGACTGAGTAATGAAAAACTGTTTTTT
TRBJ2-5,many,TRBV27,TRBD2,CASSRNRGVQETQYF,TGTGCCAGCAGTCGGAATCGGGGGGTCCAAGAGACCCAGTACTTC
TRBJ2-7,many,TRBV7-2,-,CASSRFSLQNSGSEQYF,TGTGCCAGCAGCCGCTTTTCCCTTCAAAATTCGGGCTCCGAGCAGTACTTC
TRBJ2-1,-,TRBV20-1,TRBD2,CSASGSGRVNEQFF,TGCAGTGCTAGCGGTAGCGGGAGAGTCAATGAGCAGTTCTTC
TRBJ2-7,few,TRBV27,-,CASSFWRNSYEQYF,TGTGCCAGCAGTTTCTGGCGGAACTCCTACGAGCAGTACTTC
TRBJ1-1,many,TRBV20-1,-,CSAQQDTEAFF,TGCAGTGCACAACAGGACACTGAAGCTTTCTTT
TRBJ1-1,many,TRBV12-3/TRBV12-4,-,CASSSAKSEAFF,TGTGCCAGCAGTTCAGCGAAATCTGAAGCTTTCTTT
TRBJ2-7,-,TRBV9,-,CASSVGTGRYEQYF,TGTGCCAGCAGCGTAGGAACAGGGAGATACGAGCAGTACTTC
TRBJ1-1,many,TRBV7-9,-,CASSLGGLGTEAFF,TGTGCCAGCAGCTTAGGGGGGCTGGGCACTGAAGCTTTCTTT
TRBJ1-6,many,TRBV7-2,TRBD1,CASSFTGTGNSPLHF,TGTGCCAGCAGCTTCACCGGGACAGGGAATTCACCCCTCCACTTT
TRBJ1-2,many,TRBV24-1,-,CATSGKGDYGYTF,TGTGCCACCAGTGGAAAGGGTGACTATGGCTACACCTTC
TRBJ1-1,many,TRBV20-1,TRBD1,CSARRWDRGRNTEAFF,TGCAGTGCTAGACGGTGGGACAGGGGGAGAAACACTGAAGCTTTCTTT
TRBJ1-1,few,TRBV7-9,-,CASSEDSKAFF,TGTGCCAGCAGCGAGGACAGCAAAGCTTTCTTT
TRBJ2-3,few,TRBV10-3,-,CAISPGEADTQYF,TGTGCCATCAGTCCCGGAGAAGCAGATACGCAGTATTTT
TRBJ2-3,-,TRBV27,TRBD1,CASSSGTGHTDTQYF,TGTGCCAGCAGTTCCGGGACAGGCCACACAGATACGCAGTATTTT
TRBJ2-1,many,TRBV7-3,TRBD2,CASSLISGAYNEQFF,TGTGCCAGCAGCTTAATAAGCGGGGCCTACAATGAGCAGTTCTTC
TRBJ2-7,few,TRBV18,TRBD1,CASSPQDRSSYEQYF,TGTGCCAGCTCACCCCAGGACAGGAGCTCCTACGAGCAGTACTTC
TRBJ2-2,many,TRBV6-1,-,CASSPGQTGELFF,TGTGCCAGCAGTCCCGGACAGACCGGGGAGCTGTTTTTT
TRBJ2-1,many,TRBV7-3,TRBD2,CASSDSSGNYNEQFF,TGTGCCAGCAGCGATTCTAGCGGGAACTACAATGAGCAGTTCTTC
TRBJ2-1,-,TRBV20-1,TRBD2,CSASVAGVLNEQFF,TGCAGTGCTAGTGTTGCGGGAGTGTTGAATGAGCAGTTCTTC
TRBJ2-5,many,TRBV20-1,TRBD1,CSASVIGTGLIKTQYF,TGCAGTGCTAGCGTCATCGGGACAGGGTTGATTAAGACCCAGTACTTC
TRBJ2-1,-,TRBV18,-,CASSRPETYNEQFF,TGTGCCAGCTCACGACCGGAGACCTACAATGAGCAGTTCTTC
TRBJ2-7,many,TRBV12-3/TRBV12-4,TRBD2,CASSSAGGHYEQYF,TGTGCCAGCAGTTCAGCGGGAGGGCACTACGAGCAGTACTTC
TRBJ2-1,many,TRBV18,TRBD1,CASSADRGFGNEQFF,TGTGCCAGCTCAGCGGACAGGGGGTTCGGCAATGAGCAGTTCTTC
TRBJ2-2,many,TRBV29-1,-,CSVVDSNTGELFF,TGCAGCGTTGTGGACAGTAACACCGGGGAGCTGTTTTTT
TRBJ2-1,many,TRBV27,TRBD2,CASGGLAGVNEQFF,TGTGCCAGCGGGGGACTAGCGGGAGTCAATGAGCAGTTCTTC
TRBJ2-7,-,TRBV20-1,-,CSAPGGPYEQYF,TGCAGTGCCCCCGGAGGGCCCTACGAGCAGTACTTC